These 2 T cell receptor beta chains share one sample of origin, sequenced in a study of blood T cells in healthy people across ages. It was with a sample-barcoded 5' primer and a J-beta primer mix that a second PCR of roughly 7 to 11 cycles was run. TCRdb used MiXCR to reprocess the 5' RACE reads, holding one entry per CDR3 protein. The sample consists of about 1 million distinct CDR3 sequences, under 30% of them appearing once. A further study also used this sample, focusing on T cells of mothers and their children.

The sequenced sample consisted of blood. These receptors were collected from a girl aged 2-15 years in good health.

This chain connects TRBV10-3 to TRBJ2-1, with D possibly TRBD1 on 5 matching bases. Germline V CDR1 and CDR2: ENHRY, SYGVKD. Trimming shortened V by 10 bases and J by 12 bases, and 19 bases separated the two germline ends. The CDR3 spans 12 residues. In DNA form, the CDR3 reads TGTGCCACTCTGGGCGACAGAACGATGCAGTTCTTC. Protein sequence: CATLGDRTMQFF.

This chain connects TRBV29-1 to TRBJ2-5; tentatively, D is TRBD1 or TRBD2 (6 bases each). Germline V lookup: CDR1 SQVTM, CDR2 ANQGSEA. This CDR3 spans 15 amino acids. The ends were cut back, 3 bases at V and 2 bases at J, with 16 bases in the middle. The CDR3 reads CSVEMAGTTQETQYF. In nucleotides, the CDR3 is TGCAGCGTTGAGATGGCGGGGACAACACAAGAGACCCAGTACTTC.